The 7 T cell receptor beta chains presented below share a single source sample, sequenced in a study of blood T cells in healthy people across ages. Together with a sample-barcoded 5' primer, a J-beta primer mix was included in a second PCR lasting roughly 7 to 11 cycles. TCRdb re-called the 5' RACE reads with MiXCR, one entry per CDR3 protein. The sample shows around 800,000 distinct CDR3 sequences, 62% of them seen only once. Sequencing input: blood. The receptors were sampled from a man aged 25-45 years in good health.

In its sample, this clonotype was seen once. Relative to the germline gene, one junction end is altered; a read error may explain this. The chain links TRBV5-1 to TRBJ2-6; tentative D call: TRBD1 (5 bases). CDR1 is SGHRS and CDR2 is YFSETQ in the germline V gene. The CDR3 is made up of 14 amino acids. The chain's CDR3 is CASSQGAGAYVLTF. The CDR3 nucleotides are TGCGCCAGCAGCCAAGGGGCTGGGGCCTACGTCCTGACTTTC.

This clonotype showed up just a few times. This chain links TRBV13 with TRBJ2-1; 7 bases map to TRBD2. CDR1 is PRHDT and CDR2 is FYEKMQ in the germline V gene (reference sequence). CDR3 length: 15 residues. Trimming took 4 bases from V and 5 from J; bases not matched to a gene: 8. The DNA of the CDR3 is TGTGCCAGCAGCTCGGGACTATCCCCCCACAATGAGCAGTTCTTC. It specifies CASSSGLSPHNEQFF.

The CDR3 DNA reads as TGTGCCAGCAGTGAACGATCTGGATACAATGAGCAGTACTTC. This sequence encodes CASSERSGYNEQYF. The genes are TRBV2 and TRBJ2-7, with D unresolved. The V end was cut by 2 bases, the J end by 7 bases, with 15 bases between. Germline V gene data show CDR1 as SNHLY and CDR2 as FYNNEI. The CDR3 is 14 residues long. Full variable domain (outside the CDR3, taken from reference TRBV2 and TRBJ2-7): EPEVTQTPSHQVTQMGQEVILRCVPISNHLYFYWYRQILGQKVEFLVSFYNNEISEKSEIFDDQFSVERPDGSNFTLKIRSTKLEDSAMYFCASSERSGYNEQYFGPGTRLTVT.

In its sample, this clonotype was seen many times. This CDR3 reads CSLMGQGGETQYF. The CDR3 DNA reads TGCAGTCTAATGGGACAGGGGGGAGAGACCCAGTACTTC. The chain recombines TRBV20-1 with TRBJ2-5, with 11 bases that match TRBD1. This CDR3 is built from 13 residues. Looked up from germline, CDR1 is DFQATT and CDR2 is SNEGSKA (reference sequence). Germline trimming cut 8 bases from V and 4 bases from J; bases unmatched to any gene: 6.

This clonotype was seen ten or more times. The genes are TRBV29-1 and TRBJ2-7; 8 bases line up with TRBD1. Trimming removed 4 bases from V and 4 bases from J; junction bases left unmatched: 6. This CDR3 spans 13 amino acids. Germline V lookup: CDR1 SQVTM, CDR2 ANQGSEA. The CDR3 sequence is CSVVGQGTYEQYF. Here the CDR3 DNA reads TGCAGCGTTGTAGGACAGGGCACTTACGAGCAGTACTTC.

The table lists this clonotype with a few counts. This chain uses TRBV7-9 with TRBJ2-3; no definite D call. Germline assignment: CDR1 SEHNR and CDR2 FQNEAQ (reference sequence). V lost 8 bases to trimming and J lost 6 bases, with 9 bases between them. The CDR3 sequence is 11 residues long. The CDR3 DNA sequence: TGTGCCAGCCTGGCCGGGGATACGCAGTATTTT. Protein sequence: CASLAGDTQYF.

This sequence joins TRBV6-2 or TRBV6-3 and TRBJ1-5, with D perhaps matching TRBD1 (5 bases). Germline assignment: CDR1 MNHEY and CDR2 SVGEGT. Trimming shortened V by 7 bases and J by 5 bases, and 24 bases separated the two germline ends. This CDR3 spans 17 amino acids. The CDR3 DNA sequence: TGTGCCAGCATTGGGGACGTAGCCTCTGAAGGTGATCAGCCCCAGCATTTT. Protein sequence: CASIGDVASEGDQPQHF.